These 7 T cell receptor beta chains share one sample of origin, sequenced in a study of T cells in Graves' hyperthyroidism and ophthalmopathy. Amplification yielded TCR beta CDR3 regions, with RNA transcripts as the source. When the TCR CDR3 underwent first-round RT-PCR, the HTBI primer set was used. A single record per CDR3 protein comes from TCRdb applying MiXCR to the multiplex PCR reads. The sample carries 550,000 to 800,000 distinct CDR3 sequences, 15% to 20% recorded once. Sequenced material: blood. These receptors all come from a man aged 45 to 65 with Graves' hyperthyroidism.

The chain links TRBV5-1 to TRBJ2-7; 10 bases match TRBD2. CDR3 length: 16 amino acids. Germline CDR1 SGHRS, CDR2 YFSETQ. J was trimmed by 2 bases and V by 5 bases; bases with no gene match: 10. CDR3 sequence: CASRISGRTLTYEQYF. CDR3 coding DNA: TGCGCCAGCAGGATTAGCGGGAGGACGCTAACCTACGAGCAGTACTTC.

This clonotype was counted many times. The chain carries TRBV11-2 and TRBJ2-7; D possibly corresponds to TRBD2 (5 bases). Germline CDR1 reads SGHAT; CDR2 reads FQNNGV. V gave up 1 base and J gave up 2 bases, with 12 bases separating them. The length of the CDR3 is 15 residues. CDR3 in amino acids: CASSLGGGLPYEQYF. The CDR3 DNA reads as TGTGCCAGCAGCTTAGGCGGCGGACTGCCCTACGAGCAGTACTTC.

This clonotype was detected only a few times. This rearrangement joins TRBV20-1 to TRBJ2-5, with TRBD2 as a possible D gene (5 bases). V lost 0 bases, J lost 2 bases, and 10 bases lay in between. The CDR3 sequence is 14 residues long. Germline V lookup: CDR1 DFQATT, CDR2 SNEGSKA (reference sequence). The CDR3 sequence is CSAREAELQETQYF. The CDR3 DNA reads TGCAGTGCTAGAGAAGCGGAGCTACAAGAGACCCAGTACTTC.

With regard to this clonotype: A much larger clone lies one base from this, so it may be a read error. The chain joins TRBV7-3 to TRBJ2-1; TRBD2 matches at 16 bases. CDR1 is SGHTA and CDR2 is FQGTGA in the germline V gene. The CDR3 runs to 18 residues. The chain's CDR3 is CASSLRGLAGGPYNEQLF. The CDR3 bases are TGTGCCAGCAGCCTCCGGGGACTAGCGGGAGGGCCGTATAATGAGCAGCTCTTC.

At least ten counts were recorded for this clonotype. This chain uses TRBV6-2 or TRBV6-3 with TRBJ1-5; D gene unclear. The CDR3 is made up of 13 amino acids. Germline loops: CDR1 MNHEY, CDR2 SVGEGT. Trimming left V 0 bases short and J 3 bases short, with 3 bases between. The CDR3 nucleotides read TGTGCCAGCAGTTACTCACCCAATCAGCCCCAGCATTTT. Translating gives CASSYSPNQPQHF.

This clonotype came up a few times. This chain joins TRBV5-1 and TRBJ1-4; D perhaps matches TRBD1 (6 bases). V dropped 3 bases and J dropped 3 bases, with 12 bases sitting between them. CDR3 size: 15 residues. Germline V lookup: CDR1 SGHRS, CDR2 YFSETQ. The CDR3: CASSSTGIPNEKLFF. In DNA, the CDR3 is TGCGCCAGCAGCTCTACAGGGATTCCTAATGAAAAACTGTTTTTT. The entire variable domain, with the rest obtained from reference TRBV5-1 and TRBJ1-4, is as follows: KAGVTQTPRYLIKTRGQQVTLSCSPISGHRSVSWYQQTPGQGLQFLFEYFSETQRNKGNFPGRFSGRQFSNSRSEMNVSTLELGDSALYLCASSSTGIPNEKLFFGSGTQLSVL.

In this sample, this clonotype turned up many times. The chain joins TRBV30 to TRBJ2-1; no reliable D call. The CDR3 is 14 amino acids. The ends were cut back, 1 base at V and 4 bases at J, with 11 bases in the middle. CDR1 is GTSNPN and CDR2 is SVGIG in the germline V gene (reference sequence). The chain's CDR3 is CAWSEERPYNEQFF. The CDR3 coding sequence is TGTGCCTGGAGTGAGGAGCGCCCTTACAATGAGCAGTTCTTC.